The 28 T cell receptor beta chains below all came from one sample that was sequenced in a study of blood T cell repertoires in COVID-19. Measured with immunoSEQ multiplex PCR; TCRdb has only the in-frame clones, and not every one. The sample carries 100,000 to 120,000 clones, 80% to 85% recorded once. Sequenced: peripheral blood. Every receptor here comes from a woman over 75 with acute or convalescent COVID-19.

This clone was seen once. The V call is TRBV5-1, the J call TRBJ2-1; 8 nucleotides agree with TRBD2. V lost 0 bases and J lost 6; bases outside the gene matches: 8. The CDR3 has 16 residues. Germline CDR1 and CDR2: SGHRS and YFSETQ. Here the CDR3 reads CASSLGQGLGVNEQFF. In DNA, the CDR3 is TGCGCCAGCAGCTTGGGTCAGGGACTAGGGGTCAATGAGCAGTTCTTC.

The CDR3 region is CASSSTGVYEQYV. The CDR3 DNA sequence: TGTGCCAGCAGCTCTACAGGGGTCTACGAGCAGTACGTC. The chain is built from TRBV7-2 and TRBJ2-7; TRBD1 aligns across 7 bases. The J segment lost 3 bases and the V segment lost 4 bases, leaving 3 bases of the junction unmatched. The CDR3 is 13 amino acids. Germline values: CDR1 SGHTA, CDR2 FQGNSA.

In the case of this clone: Other DNA sequences in this specimen translate into the identical CDR3. The chain combines TRBV7-2 with TRBJ2-1; 9 bases map to TRBD2. Germline loops: CDR1 SGHTA, CDR2 FQGNSA. The CDR3 is made up of 15 amino acids. Trimming cost V 1 base and J 4 bases; bases outside gene matches: 2. Here the CDR3 reads CASSLGLAEYNEQFF. CDR3 nucleotide sequence: TGTGCCAGCAGCTTAGGACTAGCGGAATACAATGAGCAGTTCTTC.

The chain joins TRBV11-2 to TRBJ2-2; weak D call: TRBD1 (6 bases). Germline V CDR1 and CDR2: SGHAT, FQNNGV. The V end lost 5 bases, the J end lost 0 bases, and 7 bases lay between the germline ends. The CDR3 runs 14 residues. Here the CDR3 DNA reads TGTGCCAGCAGCAGGACAGCGAACACCGGGGAGCTGTTTTTT. Protein sequence: CASSRTANTGELFF. The variable domain in full, completed from reference TRBV11-2 and TRBJ2-2, reads EAGVAQSPRYKIIEKRQSVAFWCNPISGHATLYWYQQILGQGPKLLIQFQNNGVVDDSQLPKDRFSAERLKGVDSTLKIQPAKLEDSAVYLCASSRTANTGELFFGEGSRLTVL.

The V and J genes are TRBV6-6 and TRBJ1-2; D perhaps matches TRBD1 (5 bases). The CDR3 is made up of 11 amino acids. Germline CDR1 MNHNY, CDR2 SVGAGI (reference sequence). V lost 2 bases and J 10 bases, leaving 8 bases between the germline ends. The CDR3, as DNA: TGTGCCAGCAGTTACGACAGCTTCTACACCTTC. This codes for CASSYDSFYTF.

This clone has only one observation. This chain connects TRBV6-6 to TRBJ1-5, with TRBD1 matching over 7 bases. With V trimmed by 5 bases and J by 5 bases, 15 bases remained unmatched. Germline V gene data show CDR1 as MNHNY and CDR2 as SVGAGI (reference sequence). This CDR3 has 17 amino acids. The CDR3 DNA sequence: TGTGCCAGCAGTCCACCTAAACGACAGGGACCCGATCAGCCCCAGCATTTT. Amino acid sequence: CASSPPKRQGPDQPQHF.

The gene calls are TRBV7-2 and TRBJ2-3; TRBD2 aligns across 8 bases. CDR3 length equals 15 residues. CDR1 is SGHTA and CDR2 is FQGNSA in the germline V gene. J gave up 5 bases and V 5 bases, and 9 bases lay outside the gene matches. The CDR3 region is CASSGAGVGEDTQYF. The CDR3 bases are TGTGCCAGCAGCGGAGCGGGAGTTGGAGAAGATACGCAGTATTTT.

V gene TRBV18 combines with J gene TRBJ2-3, with 8 bases that match TRBD2. Losses at the gene ends were 4 bases for V and 2 bases for J; bases not matched to a gene: 5. This CDR3 contains 15 residues. CDR1 and CDR2 from the germline V gene are KGHSH and LQKENI. The DNA for the CDR3 is TGTGCCAGCTCACTGGAGCGGGAGACCACAGATACGCAGTATTTT. The encoded protein is CASSLERETTDTQYF.

The genes are TRBV5-1 and TRBJ2-4; 10 positions agree with TRBD1. This CDR3 is 13 amino acids long. The ends lost 7 bases at V and 5 bases at J; junction bases unmatched: 3. Germline CDR1 is SGHRS and CDR2 is YFSETQ. The CDR3 is CASQGTGENIQYF. CDR3 coding DNA: TGCGCCAGCCAAGGGACAGGGGAAAACATTCAGTACTTC.

V is TRBV15 and J is TRBJ2-7; the D gene is possibly TRBD1 (5 bases). This CDR3 has 14 amino acids. The germline CDR1 and CDR2 sequences are LNHNV and YYDKDF (reference sequence). Trimming removed 0 bases from V and 2 bases from J, with 8 bases in between. CDR3 in amino acids: CATSRDRQTYEQYV. The CDR3 nucleotides read TGTGCCACCAGCAGAGATAGACAGACCTACGAGCAGTACGTC.

The chain employs TRBV28 and TRBJ1-2, with D maybe TRBD1 (6 bases). Trimming left V 9 bases short and J 7 bases short, with 15 bases between. The CDR3 contains 12 residues. Per the germline V gene, CDR1 is MDHEN and CDR2 is SYDVKM. CDR3 DNA: TGTGCCAGTACGCGGGGGGCTAGTGGCTACACCTTC. It translates to CASTRGASGYTF.

The chain joins TRBV9 to TRBJ2-5, with 8 bases aligning to TRBD2. Germline CDR1 reads SGDLS; CDR2 reads YYNGEE. Trimming removed 0 bases from V and 3 bases from J; junction bases left unmatched: 4. The CDR3 covers 15 residues. The CDR3 region has the DNA TGTGCCAGCAGCGTAGGGTCGGGAGGGGAAGAGACCCAGTACTTC. Translating gives CASSVGSGGEETQYF.

This chain joins TRBV11-3 and TRBJ2-1; 8 nucleotides match TRBD1. From germline, CDR1 is SGHNT and CDR2 YENEEA. CDR3 size: 15 residues. V lost 5 bases and J lost 2; bases outside the gene matches: 5. CDR3 loop: CASSLTQGAYNEQFF. The DNA of the CDR3 is TGTGCCAGCAGCCTTACACAGGGGGCCTACAATGAGCAGTTCTTC.

The chain is built from TRBV19 and TRBJ2-6, with D uncertain. Trimming stripped 5 bases from V and 1 base from J, with 15 bases between. The germline V gene encodes CDR1 LNHDA and CDR2 SQIVND (reference sequence). The CDR3 covers 17 residues. The CDR3 reads CASSYGRSISGANVLTF. The DNA for the CDR3 is TGTGCCAGTAGTTACGGCAGGTCGATTTCTGGGGCCAACGTCCTGACTTTC.

This chain uses TRBV12-3 or TRBV12-4 with TRBJ2-5; D is uncertain. There are 13 residues in the CDR3. Trimming took 5 bases from V and 5 from J, leaving 12 bases between them. The CDR3 bases are TGTGCCAGCAGTCCTCCCGCGTTGGAGACCCAGTACTTC. It codes for CASSPPALETQYF.

The chain has TRBV29-1 and TRBJ2-1; TRBD2 matches at 7 bases. V was pared by 6 bases and J by 6 bases, with 5 bases of the junction left unmatched. Germline lookup yields CDR1 SQVTM and CDR2 ANQGSEA. The CDR3 is 12 residues long. CDR3 bases: TGCAGCGTGGCTAGCGGCGGCAATGAGCAGTTCTTC. Translation: CSVASGGNEQFF.

The V and J genes are TRBV6-6 and TRBJ2-7; the D is unclear. V lost 2 bases, J lost 1 base, and 9 bases lay in between. The CDR3 sequence is 14 residues long. Per the germline V gene, CDR1 is MNHNY and CDR2 is SVGAGI (reference sequence). CDR3 bases: TGTGCCAGCAGTTACGAGGAGCGATCCTACGAGCAGTACGTC. It yields the protein CASSYEERSYEQYV.

The chain is built from TRBV5-4 and TRBJ1-6, with 7 positions matching TRBD1. The germline V gene has CDR1 SGHNT and CDR2 YYREEE (reference sequence). V shed 0 bases, J shed 8 bases, and the junction held 8 bases outside the gene matches. The CDR3 totals 16 residues. CDR3 sequence: CASSLDSGTVDSPLHF. CDR3 DNA: TGTGCCAGCAGCTTGGACTCCGGGACAGTTGATTCACCCCTCCACTTT.

This clone was found once. The rearrangement joins TRBV13 to TRBJ2-5; 9 bases match TRBD1. J was trimmed by 2 bases and V by 1 base; bases with no gene match: 2. The CDR3 is made up of 15 amino acids. The germline gives CDR1 PRHDT, CDR2 FYEKMQ (reference sequence). CDR3 in amino acids: CASSLEDRGQETQYF. CDR3 nucleotides: TGTGCCAGCAGCTTAGAAGACAGGGGGCAAGAGACCCAGTACTTC.

The chain has TRBV21-1 and TRBJ2-5; the listed D gene, TRBD2, was not tested against the DNA. TRBV21-1 is a listed pseudogene. This CDR3 has 17 residues. CDR3 protein: CASSSIPPGGLQETQYF. The CDR3 DNA reads as TGTGCCAGCAGCAGTATCCCTCCGGGGGGATTACAAGAGACCCAGTACTTC.

This rearrangement joins TRBV2 to TRBJ1-1, with TRBD1 matching 7 bases. This CDR3 is 11 amino acids long. From germline, CDR1 is SNHLY and CDR2 FYNNEI. The trim removed 7 bases at V and 11 bases at J, leaving 7 bases unmatched. CDR3: CASTIEGAAFF. In DNA, the CDR3 is TGTGCCAGCACAATCGAGGGGGCCGCTTTCTTT. The full variable domain, its missing parts supplied by reference TRBV2 and TRBJ1-1, is EPEVTQTPSHQVTQMGQEVILRCVPISNHLYFYWYRQILGQKVEFLVSFYNNEISEKSEIFDDQFSVERPDGSNFTLKIRSTKLEDSAMYFCASTIEGAAFFGQGTRLTVV.

The rearrangement joins TRBV5-1 to TRBJ2-1, with TRBD2 matching 13 bases. The CDR3 is 15 residues long. Germline CDR1 reads SGHRS; CDR2 reads YFSETQ. V trimming: 3 bases; J trimming: 8 bases; junction bases outside the gene matches: 5. CDR3 in DNA: TGCGCCAGCAGCTCAGGGACTAGCGGGAACCATGAGCAGTTCTTC. Translating it yields CASSSGTSGNHEQFF.

The CDR3: CASSVGGGKGGTDTQYF. In DNA, the CDR3 is TGTGCCAGCAGCGTAGGAGGCGGGAAAGGAGGCACAGATACGCAGTATTTT. The J gene is TRBJ2-3, the V gene TRBV9; D might be TRBD2 (6 bases). This CDR3 region has 17 residues. Looked up from germline, CDR1 is SGDLS and CDR2 is YYNGEE. Trimming left V 0 bases short and J 1 base short, with 15 bases between.

The chain recombines TRBV9 with TRBJ1-4; 7 bases agree with TRBD1. The CDR3 sequence is 16 residues long. V was pared by 0 bases and J by 8 bases, with 10 bases of the junction left unmatched. The germline V gene has CDR1 SGDLS and CDR2 YYNGEE. The CDR3 nucleotides are TGTGCCAGCAGCGTAGGGGTGGCAGGGGGTGAGGAAAAACTGTTTTTT. Its protein is CASSVGVAGGEEKLFF.

This chain uses TRBV29-1 with TRBJ2-5; 11 nucleotides agree with TRBD2. Germline assignment: CDR1 SQVTM and CDR2 ANQGSEA. V shed 4 bases and J 7 bases; nucleotides not matched to a gene: 8. This CDR3 has 14 residues. CDR3 residues: CSVAHGTSGGTQYF. The CDR3 DNA reads TGCAGCGTTGCGCACGGGACTAGCGGCGGGACCCAGTACTTC.

Notes on this clone: The same CDR3 can be traced to other DNA sequences in this sample. The chain has TRBV5-4 and TRBJ2-1; D unresolved. The CDR3 is made up of 16 amino acids. The V gene lost 2 bases and the J gene lost 0 bases, with 12 bases spanning the gap. Germline V gives CDR1 SGHNT, CDR2 YYREEE (reference sequence). DNA for the CDR3: TGTGCCAGCAGCTTCAGAGGCGGAAGCTCCTACAATGAGCAGTTCTTC. Translation: CASSFRGGSSYNEQFF.

This sequence joins TRBV5-4 and TRBJ1-2, with D possibly matching TRBD1 (6 bases). The germline gives CDR1 SGHNT, CDR2 YYREEE (reference sequence). The CDR3 loop spans 16 amino acids. V lost 4 bases to trimming and J lost 1 base, with 17 bases between them. In DNA, the CDR3 is TGTGCCAGCAGCGCGGAAGGAAGGACAGATAACTATGGCTACACCTTC. This encodes CASSAEGRTDNYGYTF.

This rearrangement joins TRBV29-1 to TRBJ2-3, with 8 positions matching TRBD2. With 0 bases clipped from V and 4 bases from J, the junction kept 6 bases outside the gene matches. The CDR3 loop spans 15 amino acids. In germline, CDR1 is SQVTM, CDR2 ANQGSEA. CDR3 in amino acids: CSVEEDQRESDTQYF. Written as DNA, the CDR3 is TGCAGCGTTGAAGAGGACCAGCGGGAGTCAGATACGCAGTATTTT.